This paragraph reports one T cell receptor beta chain. J was trimmed by 4 bases and V by 0 bases; bases with no gene match: 9. This CDR3 has 16 amino acids. Germline V lookup: CDR1 SEHNR, CDR2 FQNEAQ (reference sequence). A second about 6 to 11 cycle PCR used barcoded and J-beta primers. Each cDNA was tagged by a template-switch adaptor containing 12 random nucleotides. From the 5' RACE reads, TCRdb called clonotypes with MiXCR, one entry per CDR3 protein. The table has about a million distinct CDR3 sequences, roughly 48% seen once. This sample was included in a study of blood T cells in healthy people across ages.

The sample taken for sequencing was blood. This sequence was found in a young man in good health. The chain employs TRBV7-9 and TRBJ2-7; 7 bases fit TRBD1. This chain's CDR3 is CASSLASGQPLYEQYF. CDR3 nucleotides: TGTGCCAGCAGCTTAGCGTCGGGACAGCCTCTTTACGAGCAGTACTTC.